Listed here are 21 T cell receptor beta chains from one sample, sequenced in a study of immune cell composition in non-small cell lung cancer. Clones were read by immunoSEQ multiplex PCR, and TCRdb kept only the in-frame ones, dropping some. Here the sample spans approximately 7,000 clones, under 80% being singletons. Sequencing was done on a sample of lung tumor tissue. These receptor sequences come from a human donor with non-small cell lung cancer.

The chain combines TRBV11-2 with TRBJ2-1; TRBD2 aligns across 10 bases. Looked up from germline, CDR1 is SGHAT and CDR2 is FQNNGV. The CDR3 length is 15 residues. V was pared by 3 bases and J by 7 bases, with 6 bases of the junction left unmatched. The CDR3 reads CASSFLSGRGNEQFF. DNA of the CDR3: TGTGCCAGCAGCTTTCTGAGCGGGAGGGGAAATGAGCAGTTCTTC.

The chain is built from TRBV9 and TRBJ2-7, with 11 bases fitting TRBD1. The CDR3 spans 14 residues. Germline trimming cut 4 bases from V and 5 bases from J; bases unmatched to any gene: 5. Germline values: CDR1 SGDLS, CDR2 YYNGEE. This chain's CDR3 is CASSIGQGAHEQYF. The CDR3 DNA follows: TGTGCCAGCAGCATTGGACAGGGGGCCCACGAGCAGTACTTC.

This chain uses TRBV12-5 with TRBJ2-3; D gene unclear. The V end lost 5 bases, the J end lost 1 base, and 7 bases lay between the germline ends. Germline-derived CDR1 and CDR2 are LGHNT and FRNRAP. The CDR3 consists of 13 residues. CDR3 nucleotide sequence: TGTGCTAGTGGTCCCGGTGGCACAGATACGCAGTATTTT. Its protein is CASGPGGTDTQYF.

The V gene is TRBV7-2, the J gene TRBJ2-7; 7 bases are a match to TRBD1. J lost 4 bases, V lost 1 base, and 4 bases had no gene match. This CDR3 has 14 residues. The germline CDR1 and CDR2 sequences are SGHTA and FQGNSA. The CDR3 spells CASSLGYRGYEQYF. CDR3 coding DNA: TGTGCCAGCAGCTTAGGTTACAGGGGTTACGAGCAGTACTTC.

V is TRBV18 and J is TRBJ2-7; 9 nucleotides line up with TRBD1. This CDR3 contains 14 residues. V shed 6 bases and J 3 bases; nucleotides not matched to a gene: 6. Per germline, CDR1 KGHSH and CDR2 LQKENI. In nucleotides, the CDR3 is TGTGCCAGCTCCCAAAACAGGGGGCTCTACGAGCAGTACTTC. This gives the protein CASSQNRGLYEQYF. The full variable domain, in which reference TRBV18 and TRBJ2-7 provide the parts outside the CDR3, is NAGVMQNPRHLVRRRGQEARLRCSPMKGHSHVYWYRQLPEEGLKFMVYLQKENIIDESGMPKERFSAEFPKEGPSILRIQQVVRGDSAAYFCASSQNRGLYEQYFGPGTRLTVT.

This sequence joins TRBV27 and TRBJ2-3, with TRBD2 matching over 7 bases. In germline, CDR1 is MNHEY, CDR2 SMNVEV (reference sequence). CDR3 length: 16 amino acids. V lost 1 base to trimming and J lost 0 bases; unmatched junction nucleotides: 4. This CDR3 reads CASSLFPSGSTDTQYF. For the CDR3, the DNA is TGTGCCAGCAGTTTATTCCCTAGCGGAAGCACAGATACGCAGTATTTT.

The chain recombines TRBV7-8 with TRBJ1-5; 10 positions match TRBD1. The CDR3 is made up of 18 amino acids. The junction had 15 bases not matched to a gene; V was cut back by 4 bases and J by 6 bases. CDR1 SGHVS and CDR2 FQNEAQ come from the germline V gene. The CDR3 is CASSSGVPRQGALQPQHF. The CDR3 bases are TGTGCCAGCAGCTCAGGGGTCCCGAGACAGGGGGCTCTTCAGCCCCAGCATTTT.

This chain joins TRBV7-2 and TRBJ2-5; 9 bases are shared with TRBD2. The CDR3 has 15 residues. Germline V gene sequence: CDR1 SGHTA, CDR2 FQGNSA. J was trimmed by 4 bases and V by 1 base; bases with no gene match: 4. The CDR3 here is CASSLVGSGGETQYF. For the CDR3, the DNA is TGTGCCAGCAGCTTAGTTGGTAGCGGGGGAGAGACCCAGTACTTC.

V is TRBV28 and J is TRBJ2-3; 9 positions agree with TRBD1. This CDR3 comprises 18 residues. V trimming: 7 bases; J trimming: 4 bases; junction bases outside the gene matches: 18. Looked up from germline, CDR1 is MDHEN and CDR2 is SYDVKM. The CDR3 nucleotides read TGTGCCAGCATCAAAGAGAGGGACAGGGTCTTAGGCGCAGATACGCAGTATTTT. It specifies CASIKERDRVLGADTQYF.

The rearrangement joins TRBV5-1 to TRBJ2-3, with 7 bases aligning to TRBD1. The germline gives CDR1 SGHRS, CDR2 YFSETQ. The CDR3 runs 15 residues. Germline trimming cut 5 bases from V and 3 bases from J; bases unmatched to any gene: 9. The CDR3 DNA reads as TGCGCCAGCAGATATTCAGGGGGTACGACAGATACGCAGTATTTT. This sequence encodes CASRYSGGTTDTQYF.

Only a few counts were recorded for this clone. The chain has TRBV5-6 and TRBJ1-2; D ambiguous. The V end was cut by 2 bases, the J end by 4 bases, with 18 bases between. The CDR3 spans 16 residues. Germline CDR1 reads SGHDT; CDR2 reads YYEEEE. The CDR3, as DNA: TGTGCCAGCAGCTTAGATAGGGCAGGAGGCGTCTATGGCTACACCTTC. It translates to CASSLDRAGGVYGYTF.

The rearrangement joins TRBV19 to TRBJ1-5; D uncertain. Germline values: CDR1 LNHDA, CDR2 SQIVND (reference sequence). The CDR3 has 15 residues. Trimming took 4 bases from V and 6 from J, leaving 16 bases between them. The CDR3 coding sequence is TGTGCCAGTAGTACAACCTCCAGGTCCGGTCAGCCCCAGCATTTT. This translates into CASSTTSRSGQPQHF.

This chain uses TRBV28 with TRBJ2-5, with D perhaps TRBD1 (6 bases). The DNA matches TRBJ2-7 better at its end, which makes the J call doubtful. Germline values: CDR1 MDHEN, CDR2 SYDVKM. The CDR3 is 14 amino acids. This chain's CDR3 is CASKPGHQIYEQYF. Written as DNA, the CDR3 is TGTGCCAGCAAACCGGGACACCAGATCTACGAGCAGTACTTC.

Of note for this clone: An end of the junction differs from the germline gene, which may be a read error. The V gene is TRBV28, the J gene TRBJ1-1, with D maybe TRBD1 (5 bases). This CDR3 has 14 residues. CDR1 is MDHEN and CDR2 is SYDVKM in the germline V gene. CDR3 coding DNA: TGTGCCAGCAGTTTTCAACAGGTGAACGCTGAAGCTTTCTTT. Translated, it gives CASSFQQVNAEAFF.

The genes are TRBV5-5 and TRBJ2-1; possible D gene TRBD2, 5 bases. This CDR3 contains 15 residues. V was shortened by 0 bases and J by 0 bases, with 7 bases between the two germline ends. The germline gives CDR1 SGHKS, CDR2 YYEKEE (reference sequence). CDR3 sequence reads: CASSLAGSSYNEQFF. CDR3 nucleotide sequence: TGTGCCAGCAGCTTGGCGGGGAGCTCCTACAATGAGCAGTTCTTC.

The chain carries TRBV30 and TRBJ2-7; 9 nucleotides match TRBD2. CDR1 and CDR2 from the germline V gene are GTSNPN and SVGIG (reference sequence). The CDR3 is 13 amino acids. Trimming at V came to 4 bases and at J to 2 bases, leaving 3 bases not matched to a gene. The CDR3 region is CAWMRGGTYEQYF. The CDR3 region has the DNA TGTGCCTGGATGCGGGGGGGGACCTACGAGCAGTACTTC.

The chain is built from TRBV5-1 and TRBJ1-4; 7 bases are shared with TRBD1. Trimming took 0 bases from V and 8 from J; bases not matched to a gene: 7. CDR3 length: 15 residues. The germline gives CDR1 SGHRS, CDR2 YFSETQ. The CDR3 DNA reads TGCGCCAGCAGCTTGGAAGGCAGGGGGGTGGAAAAACTGTTTTTT. Translation: CASSLEGRGVEKLFF.

The CDR3 here is CASSSRGGAEAFF. CDR3 nucleotides: TGTGCCAGCAGCTCGAGGGGGGGGGCTGAAGCTTTCTTT. The J gene is TRBJ1-1, the V gene TRBV7-2; a possible D gene is TRBD1 (6 bases). The CDR3 runs to 13 residues. CDR1 is SGHTA, CDR2 FQGNSA, per germline. Trimming took off 4 bases at V and 6 bases at J, with 12 bases between the two ends.

This clone was detected a few times. This sequence joins TRBV7-9 and TRBJ1-1; possible D gene TRBD1, 5 bases. CDR1 and CDR2 from the germline V gene are SEHNR and FQNEAQ (reference sequence). The CDR3 is 13 residues long. The V and J ends lost 5 bases and 2 bases respectively, with 9 bases between them. CDR3 in amino acids: CASSVQVNTEAFF. DNA for the CDR3: TGTGCCAGCAGCGTACAGGTAAACACTGAAGCTTTCTTT.

The rearrangement uses TRBV2 and TRBJ2-3, with 10 bases fitting TRBD1. Per germline, CDR1 SNHLY and CDR2 FYNNEI. V lost 4 bases, J lost 7 bases, and 2 bases stayed unmatched. This CDR3 comprises 13 residues. CDR3 DNA: TGTGCCAGCAGTGGACAGGGGGCAAATACGCAGTATTTT. Its translation is CASSGQGANTQYF.

A few counts support this clone. The chain recombines TRBV7-2 with TRBJ2-5, with 7 bases fitting TRBD1. The CDR3 length is 13 residues. Germline lookup yields CDR1 SGHTA and CDR2 FQGNSA. The junction had 7 bases not matched to a gene; V was cut back by 5 bases and J by 7 bases. DNA of the CDR3: TGTGCCAGCAGCCAACAGGGGACGGGGACCCAGTACTTC. It yields the protein CASSQQGTGTQYF.